These 26 T cell receptor beta chains came from one sample sequenced in a study of CD8+CD57+ T cells in acquired aplastic anemia. TCR beta VDJ and CDR3 profiles were obtained from a genomic DNA template. TCRdb analysed the reads with MiXCR anew, one entry per CDR3 protein. The data show tens of thousands of distinct CDR3 sequences, under 80% seen once. Patients who underwent sequencing had shown CD8+CD57+ cell expansion by flow cytometry. Sample: sorted CD4+, CD8+, or CD8+CD57+ T cells (not recorded which) from PBMCs. These receptor sequences come from a human donor with aplastic anemia.

This clonotype was seen a few times. The chain combines TRBV2 with TRBJ2-3; a weak D match, TRBD2 (6 bases). Germline CDR1 reads SNHLY; CDR2 reads FYNNEI. The CDR3 has 15 residues. Trimming stripped 6 bases from V and 4 bases from J, with 17 bases between. The DNA of the CDR3 is TGTGCCAGCAGGGGACGGACTACCCCCGCAGATACGCAGTATTTT. Its protein product is CASRGRTTPADTQYF. Together with reference TRBV2 and TRBJ2-3, the CDR3 gives the full variable domain: EPEVTQTPSHQVTQMGQEVILRCVPISNHLYFYWYRQILGQKVEFLVSFYNNEISEKSEIFDDQFSVERPDGSNFTLKIRSTKLEDSAMYFCASRGRTTPADTQYFGPGTRLTVL.

This clonotype was picked up a small number of times. The genes are TRBV28 and TRBJ2-7, with D hard to call. The CDR3 runs to 13 residues. The germline V gene has CDR1 MDHEN and CDR2 SYDVKM. V shed 2 bases and J shed 6 bases, with 11 bases lying between them. The chain's CDR3 is CASSLNLSREQYF. In DNA form, the CDR3 reads TGTGCCAGCAGTTTAAATCTCTCCCGCGAGCAGTACTTC.

V is TRBV6-1 and J is TRBJ1-5, with TRBD1 identical over 8 bases. This CDR3 has 14 residues. Germline V gives CDR1 MNHNS, CDR2 SASEGT. With V trimmed by 5 bases and J by 11 bases, 11 bases remained unmatched. The CDR3 DNA reads TGTGCCAGCAGTCCGGGACAGGACCTGTCGGCCCAGCATTTT. This translates into CASSPGQDLSAQHF.

The sample holds a few counts of this clonotype. The V call is TRBV19, the J call TRBJ1-5; a weak D match, TRBD1 (5 bases). Trimming stripped 3 bases from V and 1 base from J, with 10 bases between. Per the germline V gene, CDR1 is LNHDA and CDR2 is SQIVND (reference sequence). The CDR3 is 15 amino acids. CDR3: CASSIPRVSNQPQHF. CDR3 bases: TGTGCCAGTAGTATTCCCAGGGTAAGCAATCAGCCCCAGCATTTT. The full variable domain, its missing parts supplied by reference TRBV19 and TRBJ1-5, is DGGITQSPKYLFRKEGQNVTLSCEQNLNHDAMYWYRQDPGQGLRLIYYSQIVNDFQKGDIAEGYSVSREKKESFPLTVTSAQKNPTAFYLCASSIPRVSNQPQHFGDGTRLSIL.

This clonotype has at least ten counts. The chain employs TRBV19 and TRBJ2-1; D is undetermined. V gave up 1 base and J gave up 10 bases, with 14 bases separating them. CDR1 is LNHDA, CDR2 SQIVND, per germline (reference sequence). This CDR3 is 14 amino acids long. DNA for the CDR3: TGTGCCAGTAGTATAGGAGGCGTCCCCCGGGAGCAGTTCTTC. Translating it yields CASSIGGVPREQFF. Drawing the rest from reference TRBV19 and TRBJ2-1, the complete variable domain is DGGITQSPKYLFRKEGQNVTLSCEQNLNHDAMYWYRQDPGQGLRLIYYSQIVNDFQKGDIAEGYSVSREKKESFPLTVTSAQKNPTAFYLCASSIGGVPREQFFGPGTRLTVL.

This clonotype showed up just a few times. V and J are TRBV2 and TRBJ2-7; 7 bases are a match to TRBD2. After removal of 3 bases from V and 4 bases from J, the junction contained 0 bases not matched to a gene. CDR1 SNHLY and CDR2 FYNNEI come from the germline V gene. The CDR3 has 12 residues. This chain's CDR3 is CASSDGGYEQYF. CDR3 DNA: TGTGCCAGCAGTGACGGGGGGTACGAGCAGTACTTC.

The V and J genes are TRBV10-3 and TRBJ1-5, with 10 bases that match TRBD1. Looked up from germline, CDR1 is ENHRY and CDR2 is SYGVKD. The CDR3 covers 15 residues. Germline trimming cut 4 bases from V and 3 bases from J; bases unmatched to any gene: 3. As DNA, the CDR3 is TGTGCCATCAGTGGGGGGACAGGGGACAATCAGCCCCAGCATTTT. Amino acids: CAISGGTGDNQPQHF.

This clonotype was recorded a few times. V and J are TRBV19 and TRBJ1-1; D gene uncertain. Germline-derived CDR1 and CDR2 are LNHDA and SQIVND (reference sequence). The CDR3 is made up of 12 amino acids. V was trimmed by 6 bases and J by 8 bases, leaving 13 bases between them. The DNA of the CDR3 is TGTGCCAGTAGCAGAAACGCCAGGGAAGCTTTCTTT. This gives the protein CASSRNAREAFF.

V gene TRBV29-1 combines with J gene TRBJ2-5; D ambiguous. Germline V gene data show CDR1 as SQVTM and CDR2 as ANQGSEA. CDR3 length: 11 amino acids. V was shortened by 2 bases and J by 3 bases, with 4 bases between the two germline ends. The CDR3 is CSVEREETQYF. The DNA for the CDR3 is TGCAGCGTTGAACGGGAAGAGACCCAGTACTTC.

In its sample, this clonotype is medium-sized (0.01 to 0.1%). The chain recombines TRBV10-3 with TRBJ1-1; D might be TRBD1 (5 bases). The CDR3 covers 13 residues. Trimming stripped 6 bases from V and 2 bases from J, with 10 bases between. Germline V gene sequence: CDR1 ENHRY, CDR2 SYGVKD. The CDR3 region is CAIRPDRNTEAFF. The CDR3 nucleotides read TGTGCCATCAGGCCAGACAGAAACACTGAAGCTTTCTTT.

In this sample, this clonotype turned up a few times. Germline is not matched at one junction end, which may reflect a read error. The CDR3, as DNA: TGTGCCATCAGGCCAGACAGAAGCACTGAGGCTTTCTTT. It specifies CAIRPDRSTEAFF. The chain has TRBV10-3 and TRBJ1-1, with D possibly being TRBD1 (5 bases). Germline V gene data show CDR1 as ENHRY and CDR2 as SYGVKD. The CDR3 spans 13 residues.

This clonotype was recorded a few times. The chain couples TRBV20-1 to TRBJ1-1, with TRBD1 matching 8 bases. Looked up from germline, CDR1 is DFQATT and CDR2 is SNEGSKA (reference sequence). The V and J ends lost 4 bases and 5 bases, in that order; junction bases with no gene match: 3. The CDR3 extends over 12 amino acids. The CDR3 sequence is CSAIDRGTEAFF. Here the CDR3 DNA reads TGCAGTGCTATTGACAGGGGTACTGAAGCTTTCTTT.

This chain joins TRBV9 and TRBJ2-1, with 7 bases fitting TRBD1. The V gene end was trimmed by 4 bases and the J gene end by 8 bases; junction bases not matched to a gene: 12. This CDR3 is 15 amino acids long. Germline V gene data show CDR1 as SGDLS and CDR2 as YYNGEE. CDR3 sequence (DNA): TGTGCCAGCAGCCCTGAGAGGGGGCACGTCGATGAGCAGTTCTTC. It specifies CASSPERGHVDEQFF.

The CDR3, as DNA: TGTGCCAGCAGCTTAGTAGGGCCAGGGATAGTCTATAATTCACCCCTCCACTTT. Its translation is CASSLVGPGIVYNSPLHF. This chain connects TRBV7-7 to TRBJ1-6, with a possible D match to TRBD1 (5 bases). The CDR3 runs to 18 residues. CDR1 SSHAT and CDR2 FNYEAQ come from the germline V gene (reference sequence). The V end lost 1 base, the J end lost 3 bases, and 16 bases lay between the germline ends.

The chain carries TRBV7-6 and TRBJ1-1; D is ambiguous. The V gene's germline CDR1 is SGHVS and CDR2 FNYEAQ. CDR3 length: 15 amino acids. V was shortened by 0 bases and J by 4 bases, with 12 bases between the two germline ends. The CDR3 here is CASSLAGWGGTEAFF. CDR3 in DNA: TGTGCCAGCAGCTTAGCTGGGTGGGGAGGCACTGAAGCTTTCTTT. Drawing the rest from reference TRBV7-6 and TRBJ1-1, the complete variable domain is GAGVSQSPRYKVTKRGQDVALRCDPISGHVSLYWYRQALGQGPEFLTYFNYEAQQDKSGLPNDRFSAERPEGSISTLTIQRTEQRDSAMYRCASSLAGWGGTEAFFGQGTRLTVV.

This clonotype was counted many times. V and J are TRBV4-1 and TRBJ1-3; D not resolved. The CDR3 consists of 16 residues. V lost 0 bases and J lost 0, with 9 bases in between. Per germline, CDR1 MGHRA and CDR2 YSYEKL. The DNA for the CDR3 is TGCGCCAGCAGCCAAGATGACGAGACCTCTGGAAACACCATATATTTT. Amino acid sequence: CASSQDDETSGNTIYF.

The gene calls are TRBV19 and TRBJ1-2, with a tentative D call TRBD1 (6 bases). Trimming took 10 bases from V and 2 from J, leaving 17 bases between them. The CDR3 has 14 amino acids. Germline loops: CDR1 LNHDA, CDR2 SQIVND (reference sequence). CDR3 in DNA: TGTGCCACCCTCAACAGGGAAACCAACTATGGCTACACCTTC. Translating gives CATLNRETNYGYTF. The full variable domain, its missing parts supplied by reference TRBV19 and TRBJ1-2, is DGGITQSPKYLFRKEGQNVTLSCEQNLNHDAMYWYRQDPGQGLRLIYYSQIVNDFQKGDIAEGYSVSREKKESFPLTVTSAQKNPTAFYLCATLNRETNYGYTFGSGTRLTVV.

V gene TRBV15 combines with J gene TRBJ2-3, with D unresolved. V lost 4 bases, J lost 4 bases, and 15 bases lay in between. Germline V gives CDR1 LNHNV, CDR2 YYDKDF (reference sequence). CDR3 size: 15 residues. The CDR3: CATSNVRDPPDTQYF. CDR3 DNA sequence: TGTGCCACCAGCAACGTAAGAGATCCGCCAGATACGCAGTATTTT.

This clonotype was seen ten or more times. V is TRBV5-6 and J is TRBJ2-5; D perhaps matches TRBD1 (5 bases). V lost 4 bases and J lost 2, with 15 bases in between. Germline lookup yields CDR1 SGHDT and CDR2 YYEEEE. This CDR3 contains 15 residues. CDR3 nucleotides: TGTGCCAGCAGCAAATACCACAGGAGACAAGAGACCCAGTACTTC. This codes for CASSKYHRRQETQYF.

The rearrangement links TRBV10-3 to TRBJ2-2; tentative D call: TRBD1 (6 bases). Germline V gene lookup returns CDR1 ENHRY and CDR2 SYGVKD. Trimming took off 10 bases at V and 6 bases at J, with 18 bases between the two ends. The CDR3 has 14 residues. CDR3 nucleotides: TGTGCCACCACAATTCCTGGGGGCGCCGGGGAGCTGTTTTTT. Translated, it gives CATTIPGGAGELFF.

This clonotype was picked up many times. The J gene is TRBJ2-7, the V gene TRBV7-2; a weak D match, TRBD2 (6 bases). This CDR3 spans 13 amino acids. The V end was cut by 5 bases, the J end by 2 bases, with 10 bases between. CDR1 SGHTA and CDR2 FQGNSA come from the germline V gene. The CDR3 region has the DNA TGTGCCAGCAGCCCGCGGGGTACCTACGAGCAGTACTTC. Translating gives CASSPRGTYEQYF.

The rearrangement links TRBV2 to TRBJ1-5; 7 nucleotides match TRBD1. This CDR3 comprises 15 residues. From germline, CDR1 is SNHLY and CDR2 FYNNEI. With V trimmed by 6 bases and J by 0 bases, 5 bases remained unmatched. CDR3 sequence: CASRGDRVSNQPQHF. The CDR3 DNA sequence: TGTGCCAGCAGGGGAGACAGGGTTAGCAATCAGCCCCAGCATTTT. Supplemented by reference TRBV2 and TRBJ1-5, the full variable domain reads EPEVTQTPSHQVTQMGQEVILRCVPISNHLYFYWYRQILGQKVEFLVSFYNNEISEKSEIFDDQFSVERPDGSNFTLKIRSTKLEDSAMYFCASRGDRVSNQPQHFGDGTRLSIL.

The gene calls are TRBV2 and TRBJ2-1, with 8 bases aligning to TRBD2. V was pared by 10 bases and J by 10 bases, with 12 bases of the junction left unmatched. The germline V gene has CDR1 SNHLY and CDR2 FYNNEI. This CDR3 is 13 amino acids long. As DNA, the CDR3 is TGTGCCATCTGGACTAGCCCCCTCTCAGAGCAGTTCTTC. It encodes CAIWTSPLSEQFF.

This clonotype was observed at least ten times. For the CDR3, the DNA is TGTGCCAGCAGTGAAGCATCGGGGTTGCCCTACGAGCAGTACTTC. Translating it yields CASSEASGLPYEQYF. The rearrangement links TRBV2 to TRBJ2-7; maybe TRBD2 (5 bases). Germline V lookup: CDR1 SNHLY, CDR2 FYNNEI. The CDR3 totals 15 residues. V was trimmed by 0 bases and J by 2 bases, leaving 11 bases between them.

This chain connects TRBV19 to TRBJ2-5; 8 bases agree with TRBD2. V shed 5 bases and J 5 bases; nucleotides not matched to a gene: 4. CDR1 LNHDA and CDR2 SQIVND come from the germline V gene (reference sequence). The CDR3 spans 13 residues. CDR3 protein: CASSQGLVETQYF. In DNA form, the CDR3 reads TGTGCCAGTAGTCAGGGACTAGTCGAGACCCAGTACTTC.

This chain uses TRBV6-1 with TRBJ1-5; TRBD1 matches at 8 bases. CDR1 and CDR2 from the germline V gene are MNHNS and SASEGT. J lost 0 bases, V lost 6 bases, and 1 base had no gene match. CDR3 length equals 14 residues. The CDR3 DNA reads TGTGCCAGCAGAACAGGGGGTAGCAATCAGCCCCAGCATTTT. Amino acids: CASRTGGSNQPQHF.